These 22 T cell receptor beta chains came from one sample sequenced in a study of shared clonotypes between healthy human individuals. TCRdb's table, derived via immunoSEQ multiplex PCR, lists solely in-frame clones and lacks some. The repertoire holds 2 million to 3 million clones, more than 85% seen once, with 0.35% to 0.45% in the top ten. The sequencing input was naive CD4+ T cells from PBMCs. As for subset: CD45RA+ positively selected. These TCRs come from a young man in good health. Some clones in this sample may be carry-over from other donors' samples.

The rearrangement joins TRBV2 to TRBJ2-4, with TRBD1 as a possible D gene (5 bases). V was pared by 3 bases and J by 10 bases, with 13 bases between. The CDR3 extends over 13 amino acids. Germline CDR1 reads SNHLY; CDR2 reads FYNNEI. CDR3 in amino acids: CASSDDSGTIQYF. The DNA of the CDR3 is TGTGCCAGCAGTGACGACAGTGGAACTATTCAGTACTTC. Full variable domain (outside the CDR3, taken from reference TRBV2 and TRBJ2-4): EPEVTQTPSHQVTQMGQEVILRCVPISNHLYFYWYRQILGQKVEFLVSFYNNEISEKSEIFDDQFSVERPDGSNFTLKIRSTKLEDSAMYFCASSDDSGTIQYFGAGTRLSVL.

DNA for the CDR3: TGCAGCGTTGATTTCGGCAGGGTGGTAGGCAATGAGCAGTTCTTC. Translating gives CSVDFGRVVGNEQFF. This chain joins TRBV29-1 and TRBJ2-1, with a weak D call TRBD1 (5 bases). V dropped 3 bases and J dropped 6 bases, with 18 bases sitting between them. CDR1 and CDR2 (germline): SQVTM, ANQGSEA. The CDR3 contains 15 residues.

Comment on this clone: Other DNA variants within this sample encode the same CDR3. V and J are TRBV5-1 and TRBJ2-1; maybe TRBD2 (6 bases). This CDR3 has 14 amino acids. Germline V lookup: CDR1 SGHRS, CDR2 YFSETQ. Between the trimmed V and J ends, which lost 10 bases and 4 bases, there was a span of 18 bases. In DNA, the CDR3 is TGCGCCTCCAGCCTCGGGAGCGGGTACAATGAGCAGTTCTTC. Amino acid sequence: CASSLGSGYNEQFF.

Notes on this clone: Other nucleotide sequences in the sample specify the same CDR3. The chain has TRBV19 and TRBJ1-1; D uncertain. Trimming removed 3 bases at V and 1 base at J, with 6 bases between. This CDR3 has 13 amino acids. Per the germline V gene, CDR1 is LNHDA and CDR2 is SQIVND (reference sequence). The CDR3 sequence: CASSIQRNTEAFF. The CDR3 bases are TGTGCCAGTAGTATCCAGAGGAACACTGAAGCTTTCTTT. The full variable domain, with the rest looked up from reference TRBV19 and TRBJ1-1, is DGGITQSPKYLFRKEGQNVTLSCEQNLNHDAMYWYRQDPGQGLRLIYYSQIVNDFQKGDIAEGYSVSREKKESFPLTVTSAQKNPTAFYLCASSIQRNTEAFFGQGTRLTVV.

The chain uses TRBV23-1 and TRBJ2-4; 7 bases align to TRBD2. TRBV23-1 is filed as an ORF, its function uncertain. This CDR3 region has 15 residues. V shed 2 bases, J shed 3 bases, and the junction held 4 bases outside the gene matches. The CDR3 DNA reads as TGCGCCAGCAGTCAAGGAGGGGAGGGCAAAAACATTCAGTACTTC. Translated, it gives CASSQGGEGKNIQYF.

This clone was detected only once. V gene TRBV5-4 combines with J gene TRBJ2-2; 9 nucleotides match TRBD2. After removal of 9 bases from V and 5 bases from J, the junction contained 11 bases not matched to a gene. Germline CDR1 is SGHNT and CDR2 is YYREEE (reference sequence). The length of the CDR3 is 15 residues. The CDR3 sequence is CAITRREGLTGELFF. The DNA for the CDR3 is TGTGCCATCACGAGGCGGGAGGGCCTGACCGGGGAGCTGTTTTTT. Full variable domain (rest looked up from reference TRBV5-4 and TRBJ2-2): ETGVTQSPTHLIKTRGQQVTLRCSSQSGHNTVSWYQQALGQGPQFIFQYYREEENGRGNFPPRFSGLQFPNYSSELNVNALELDDSALYLCAITRREGLTGELFFGEGSRLTVL.

This rearrangement joins TRBV5-6 to TRBJ2-7, with 8 bases matching TRBD1. Germline V gives CDR1 SGHDT, CDR2 YYEEEE. CDR3 length: 14 residues. Losses at the gene ends were 4 bases for V and 5 bases for J; bases not matched to a gene: 8. Here the CDR3 reads CASSRKDRAHEQYF. CDR3 nucleotides: TGTGCCAGCAGCCGAAAGGACAGGGCCCACGAGCAGTACTTC.

This sequence joins TRBV18 and TRBJ1-4; 8 bases fit TRBD1. This CDR3 comprises 17 residues. The germline gives CDR1 KGHSH, CDR2 LQKENI. V shed 3 bases and J 3 bases; nucleotides not matched to a gene: 9. The CDR3 protein is CASSPQGQGASNEKLFF. The CDR3 region has the DNA TGTGCCAGCTCACCCCAAGGACAGGGAGCCTCTAATGAAAAACTGTTTTTT.

This chain connects TRBV28 to TRBJ1-1; the D gene is possibly TRBD1 (6 bases). This CDR3 contains 17 residues. In germline, CDR1 is MDHEN, CDR2 SYDVKM. The germline V and J ends were trimmed by 4 bases and 0 bases, with 18 bases remaining between them. The CDR3 reads CASSSPGGPSMNTEAFF. For the CDR3, the DNA is TGTGCCAGCAGTTCGCCCGGGGGCCCTTCTATGAACACTGAAGCTTTCTTT.

This clone showed up just a few times. This chain connects TRBV19 to TRBJ2-1, with 8 bases lining up with TRBD2. Trimming took 10 bases from V and 0 from J; bases not matched to a gene: 14. Germline V lookup: CDR1 LNHDA, CDR2 SQIVND (reference sequence). The CDR3 is 17 residues long. The CDR3, as DNA: TGTGCCACCAGAAGGGGGGCTGGGACTAGCTCCTACAATGAGCAGTTCTTC. Translated, it gives CATRRGAGTSSYNEQFF.

The chain has TRBV7-2 and TRBJ2-7, with D possibly matching TRBD2 (6 bases). The CDR3 consists of 14 residues. From germline, CDR1 is SGHTA and CDR2 FQGNSA. Trimming shortened V by 8 bases and J by 2 bases, and 16 bases separated the two germline ends. The CDR3 nucleotides are TGTGCCAGCTCCGCTGATCCGGGAGCCTACGAGCAGTACTTC. It codes for CASSADPGAYEQYF.

V usage is TRBV19 and J usage is TRBJ2-5; D is unresolved. The CDR3 has 12 amino acids. Germline values: CDR1 LNHDA, CDR2 SQIVND (reference sequence). V shed 4 bases and J shed 5 bases, with 8 bases lying between them. This CDR3 is CASSTPRETQYF. CDR3 DNA sequence: TGTGCCAGTAGTACCCCCAGGGAGACCCAGTACTTC.

The chain combines TRBV6-1 with TRBJ2-5, with D uncertain. V dropped 11 bases and J dropped 6 bases, with 16 bases sitting between them. Germline V gene sequence: CDR1 MNHNS, CDR2 SASEGT. This CDR3 region has 12 residues. CDR3 coding DNA: TGTGCCTCCCTTACGGACGGGCAGACCCAGTACTTC. Translating it yields CASLTDGQTQYF.

V gene TRBV27 combines with J gene TRBJ1-3; TRBD1 agrees at 8 bases. CDR1 MNHEY and CDR2 SMNVEV come from the germline V gene (reference sequence). The CDR3 is made up of 13 amino acids. V was pared by 7 bases and J by 5 bases, with 4 bases of the junction left unmatched. The CDR3, as DNA: TGTGCCAGCAAAAGGACAGGGAGAAACACCATATATTTT. Protein: CASKRTGRNTIYF.

J is TRBJ2-2 and V is TRBV14; tentatively, D is TRBD1 (6 bases). Germline lookup yields CDR1 SGHDN and CDR2 FVKESK. The CDR3 runs 16 residues. With 1 base removed from V and 0 bases from J, the gap between germline ends came to 9 bases. CDR3 coding DNA: TGTGCCAGCAGCCAAGTGCGGACAGCGAACACCGGGGAGCTGTTTTTT. It codes for CASSQVRTANTGELFF.

This chain uses TRBV15 with TRBJ1-3; TRBD1 might be the D (5 bases). The germline V gene encodes CDR1 LNHNV and CDR2 YYDKDF (reference sequence). This CDR3 has 15 amino acids. V was trimmed by 5 bases and J by 0 bases, leaving 11 bases between them. The CDR3 loop is CATSPTGYSGNTIYF. Written as DNA, the CDR3 is TGTGCCACCAGCCCCACAGGTTACTCTGGAAACACCATATATTTT.

This clone was recorded once. The DNA for the CDR3 is TGTGCCAGCAGCCGCAAAAAAACAGTGGGCAATGAGCAGTTCTTC. This translates into CASSRKKTVGNEQFF. This chain connects TRBV5-6 to TRBJ2-1; D is unclear. In germline, CDR1 is SGHDT, CDR2 YYEEEE. This CDR3 is built from 15 residues. Trimming removed 4 bases at V and 6 bases at J, with 17 bases between.

This clone has a single count. CDR3 residues: CASSHRDRGLGYTF. DNA for the CDR3: TGCGCCAGCAGCCACCGGGACAGGGGGCTCGGCTACACCTTC. The chain uses TRBV4-1 and TRBJ1-2; 12 bases are shared with TRBD1. Losses at the gene ends were 3 bases for V and 8 bases for J; bases not matched to a gene: 4. Germline lookup yields CDR1 MGHRA and CDR2 YSYEKL. The CDR3 is made up of 14 amino acids.

The chain employs TRBV6-1 and TRBJ2-7; the D is unclear. V dropped 2 bases and J dropped 0 bases, with 5 bases sitting between them. The CDR3 extends over 13 amino acids. CDR1 and CDR2 (germline): MNHNS, SASEGT. The CDR3 nucleotides are TGTGCCAGCAGTGAACACTTCTCCTACGAGCAGTACTTC. Protein product: CASSEHFSYEQYF.

The rearrangement links TRBV28 to TRBJ1-2, with a tentative D call TRBD1 (5 bases). Trimming took off 7 bases at V and 4 bases at J, with 13 bases between the two ends. There are 13 residues in the CDR3. From germline, CDR1 is MDHEN and CDR2 SYDVKM. CDR3 loop: CASTPGHVYGYTF. CDR3 nucleotides: TGTGCCAGCACGCCAGGGCACGTCTATGGCTACACCTTC.

This clone turned up a few times. The chain is built from TRBV7-2 and TRBJ2-7, with 10 bases matching TRBD1. Germline lookup yields CDR1 SGHTA and CDR2 FQGNSA. The V gene end was trimmed by 1 base and the J gene end by 0 bases; junction bases not matched to a gene: 3. This CDR3 comprises 16 residues. The CDR3 spells CASSLEGTGVSYEQYF. CDR3 nucleotides: TGTGCCAGCAGCTTAGAAGGGACAGGGGTCTCCTACGAGCAGTACTTC. Full variable domain (rest looked up from reference TRBV7-2 and TRBJ2-7): GAGVSQSPSNKVTEKGKDVELRCDPISGHTALYWYRQSLGQGLEFLIYFQGNSAPDKSGLPSDRFSAERTGGSVSTLTIQRTQQEDSAVYLCASSLEGTGVSYEQYFGPGTRLTVT.

This clone was observed a single time. This chain joins TRBV28 and TRBJ1-2, with 8 bases that match TRBD1. The germline gives CDR1 MDHEN, CDR2 SYDVKM. V trimming: 6 bases; J trimming: 4 bases; junction bases outside the gene matches: 10. The CDR3 has 15 residues. This chain's CDR3 is CASSTGQGHGYGYTF. The CDR3 DNA sequence: TGTGCCAGCAGCACAGGACAGGGCCATGGCTATGGCTACACCTTC.